This T cell receptor (beta chain) derives from a study of blood T cell repertoires in COVID-19. As for the study in general: Nucleic acid was either cDNA or gDNA, and it came from T cells, B-cell-depleted T cells, or PBMCs.

The CDR3 sequence is 16 residues long. The V and J ends lost 9 bases and 7 bases respectively, with 25 bases between them. Germline V gene lookup returns CDR1 LNHDA and CDR2 SQIVND (reference sequence). As processed by the authors: Amplification of reference gene primers was used by the study to estimate nucleated cell counts. Profiled with immunoSEQ multiplex PCR; TCRdb holds only in-frame clones, not every one. V, J and clone size were drawn from that table, and D and trimming were deduced from the DNA. The data hold over 200,000 clones, with about 84% observed a single time. The sample comprised peripheral blood. The sequence was collected from a woman aged 80 or over with acute or convalescent COVID-19. The V and J genes are TRBV19 and TRBJ1-5, with D possibly matching TRBD1 (6 bases). This chain's CDR3 is CASRRGQGIGSQPQHF. The CDR3 DNA sequence: TGTGCCAGCCGAAGAGGGCAGGGGATAGGGAGCCAGCCCCAGCATTTT.